This TCR beta chain was profiled in a study of T-cell reconstitution after alpha-beta-depleted transplantation in children. Points from the study as a whole: In patients about two months after transplant, alpha-beta T cells reportedly arose from several hundred expanded graft clones. Recipient T cells and thymic progenitors that survived gave rise to the high TCRbeta diversity observed at day 60 in some patients. A year had passed since transplant, and T-cell counts and diversity by then came mostly from newly produced T cells.

Using unique molecular identifiers, the investigators prepared the TCRbeta library. From the PCR reads, TCRdb called clonotypes with MiXCR, one entry per CDR3 protein. The table shows 500,000 to 650,000 distinct CDR3 sequences, with 10% to 15% occurring only once. Germline assignment: CDR1 SEHNR and CDR2 FQNEAQ (reference sequence). Trimming cost V 1 base and J 8 bases, with 4 bases left between them. The CDR3 is 11 amino acids. Only a few counts were recorded for this clonotype. The antigen remains undetermined. This rearrangement joins TRBV7-9 to TRBJ2-3; D ambiguous. The starting material was PBMCs, mostly from graft donor cells, obtained 360 days after TCRalphabeta/CD19-depleted stem cell transplant. This receptor was identified in a male patient between 10 and 17 years old who had a stem cell transplant for acute myeloid leukemia, so the T cells may come from the graft donor. The CDR3 nucleotides are TGTGCCAGCAGCTTAGAGAGTACGCAGTATTTT. Residues: CASSLESTQYF.